Listed below are T cell receptor beta chains from one sample, sequenced in a study of shared clonotypes between healthy human individuals. Assay: immunoSEQ multiplex PCR; the TCRdb copy retains only in-frame clones and omits some. The table has 640,000 or so clones, around 72% seen once. Sample: memory CD4+ T cells sorted from blood. The receptors were sampled from a woman aged 25 to 39 in good health. CDR3s include the opening cysteine and the closing phenylalanine or tryptophan. The order of the fields is D gene, V gene, clone size, J gene, CDR3 protein, CDR3 DNA. A D gene is named only where the DNA matches it firmly. Only part of the rows carry a size: once, few, many, or a class if the clone is expanded.

d_call: TRBD1; v_call: TRBV6-1; clone_size: NA; j_call: TRBJ2-7; cdr3_aa: CASNPTGLTYEQYF; cdr3_nt: TGTGCCAGCAACCCGACAGGGTTGACCTACGAGCAGTACTTC
d_call: TRBD2; v_call: TRBV5-8; clone_size: NA; j_call: TRBJ2-3; cdr3_aa: CASSLGQTSDVTDTQYF; cdr3_nt: TGTGCCAGCAGTTTGGGGCAGACTAGCGATGTCACAGATACGCAGTATTTT
d_call: NA; v_call: TRBV27; clone_size: few; j_call: TRBJ1-1; cdr3_aa: CASIGHTYTEAFF; cdr3_nt: TGTGCCAGCATAGGACACACTTACACTGAAGCTTTCTTT
d_call: NA; v_call: TRBV4-1; clone_size: NA; j_call: TRBJ2-6; cdr3_aa: CASSQGTYGVSGANVLTF; cdr3_nt: TGCGCCAGCAGCCAAGGGACATATGGGGTCTCTGGGGCCAACGTCCTGACTTTC
d_call: TRBD1; v_call: TRBV18; clone_size: NA; j_call: TRBJ1-2; cdr3_aa: CASSPPDRVTGYTF; cdr3_nt: TGTGCCAGCTCACCACCGGACAGGGTCACTGGCTACACCTTC
d_call: NA; v_call: TRBV4-2; clone_size: NA; j_call: TRBJ2-1; cdr3_aa: CASSQAQQSAGLGSYNEQFF; cdr3_nt: TGTGCCAGCAGCCAAGCCCAACAATCAGCGGGTTTGGGCTCCTACAATGAGCAGTTCTTC
d_call: NA; v_call: TRBV7-2; clone_size: NA; j_call: TRBJ2-7; cdr3_aa: CASSLNLQANEQYF; cdr3_nt: TGTGCCAGCAGCTTAAATCTGCAGGCTAACGAGCAGTACTTC
d_call: NA; v_call: TRBV6-5; clone_size: NA; j_call: TRBJ1-1; cdr3_aa: CASSYSSGLEGTEAFF; cdr3_nt: TGTGCCAGCAGTTACTCGAGCGGGCTTGAGGGCACTGAAGCTTTCTTT
d_call: NA; v_call: TRBV19; clone_size: NA; j_call: TRBJ2-1; cdr3_aa: CASSRDRNEQFF; cdr3_nt: TGTGCCAGTAGTCGGGACCGGAATGAGCAGTTCTTC
d_call: TRBD1; v_call: TRBV5-1; clone_size: NA; j_call: TRBJ1-1; cdr3_aa: CASSLPRGPSNTEAFF; cdr3_nt: TGCGCCAGCAGCTTGCCCAGGGGGCCCTCGAACACTGAAGCTTTCTTT